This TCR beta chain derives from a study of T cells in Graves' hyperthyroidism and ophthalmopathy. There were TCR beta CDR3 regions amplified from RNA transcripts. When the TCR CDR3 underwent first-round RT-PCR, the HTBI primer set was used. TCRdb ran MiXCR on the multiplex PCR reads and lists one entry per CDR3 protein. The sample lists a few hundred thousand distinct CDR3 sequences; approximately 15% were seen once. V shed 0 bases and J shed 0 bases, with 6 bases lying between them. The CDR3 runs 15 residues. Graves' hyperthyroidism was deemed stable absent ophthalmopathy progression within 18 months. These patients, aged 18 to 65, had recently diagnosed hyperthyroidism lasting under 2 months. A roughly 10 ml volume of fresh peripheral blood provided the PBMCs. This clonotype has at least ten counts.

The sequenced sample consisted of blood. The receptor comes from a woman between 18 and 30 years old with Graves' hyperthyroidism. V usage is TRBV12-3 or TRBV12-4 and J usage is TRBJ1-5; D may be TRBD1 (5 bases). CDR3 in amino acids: CASSLAGGSNQPQHF. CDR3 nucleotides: TGTGCCAGCAGTTTAGCGGGGGGTAGCAATCAGCCCCAGCATTTT.